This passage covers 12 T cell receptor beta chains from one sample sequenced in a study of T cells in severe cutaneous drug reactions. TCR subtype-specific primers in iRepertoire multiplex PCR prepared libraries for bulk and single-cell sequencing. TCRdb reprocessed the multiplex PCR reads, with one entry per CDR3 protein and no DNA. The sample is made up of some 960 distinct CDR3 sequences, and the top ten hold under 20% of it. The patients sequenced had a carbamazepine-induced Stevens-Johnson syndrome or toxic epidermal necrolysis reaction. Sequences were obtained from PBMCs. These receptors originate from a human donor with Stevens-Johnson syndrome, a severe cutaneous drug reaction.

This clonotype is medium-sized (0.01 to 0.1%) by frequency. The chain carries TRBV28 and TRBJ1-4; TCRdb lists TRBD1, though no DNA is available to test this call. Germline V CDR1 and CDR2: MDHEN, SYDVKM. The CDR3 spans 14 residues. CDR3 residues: CASSFGGTNEKLFF.

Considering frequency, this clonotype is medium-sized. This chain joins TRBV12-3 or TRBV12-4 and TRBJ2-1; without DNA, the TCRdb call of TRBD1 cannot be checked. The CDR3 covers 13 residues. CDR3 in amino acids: CASSQGSYNEQFF.

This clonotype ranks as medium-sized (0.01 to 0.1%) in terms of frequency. CDR3 residues: CASSPIGETQYF. The chain carries TRBV7-2 and TRBJ2-5. CDR3 size: 12 residues. Germline V lookup: CDR1 SGHTA, CDR2 FQGNSA.

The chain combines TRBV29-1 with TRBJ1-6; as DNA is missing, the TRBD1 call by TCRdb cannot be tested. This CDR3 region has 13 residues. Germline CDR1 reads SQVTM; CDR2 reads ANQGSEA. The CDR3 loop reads CSVGAGAGSPLHF.

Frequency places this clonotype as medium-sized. CDR3 loop: CASSLSWASGDNEQFF. J is TRBJ2-1 and V is TRBV11-3; TCRdb calls TRBD2, which cannot be checked without DNA. The CDR3 spans 16 residues. Germline CDR1 and CDR2: SGHNT and YENEEA. The whole variable domain, filled in from reference TRBV11-3 and TRBJ2-1, reads EAGVVQSPRYKIIEKKQPVAFWCNPISGHNTLYWYLQNLGQGPELLIRYENEEAVDDSQLPKDRFSAERLKGVDSTLKIQPAELGDSAVYLCASSLSWASGDNEQFFGPGTRLTVL.

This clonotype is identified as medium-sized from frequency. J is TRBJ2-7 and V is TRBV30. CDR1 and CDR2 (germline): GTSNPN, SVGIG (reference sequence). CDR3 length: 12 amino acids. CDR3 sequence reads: CAWRDHSYEQYF.

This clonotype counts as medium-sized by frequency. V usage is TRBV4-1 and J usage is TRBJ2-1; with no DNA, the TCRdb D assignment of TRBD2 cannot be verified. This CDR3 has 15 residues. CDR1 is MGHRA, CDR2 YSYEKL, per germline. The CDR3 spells CASSQTGLAGYEQFF.

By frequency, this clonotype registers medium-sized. The CDR3 region is CASSYSRSWDRGSYEQYF. The chain recombines TRBV6-6 with TRBJ2-7; lacking DNA, the TRBD1 call made by TCRdb goes unchecked. This CDR3 region has 18 residues. Looked up from germline, CDR1 is MNHNY and CDR2 is SVGAGI (reference sequence).

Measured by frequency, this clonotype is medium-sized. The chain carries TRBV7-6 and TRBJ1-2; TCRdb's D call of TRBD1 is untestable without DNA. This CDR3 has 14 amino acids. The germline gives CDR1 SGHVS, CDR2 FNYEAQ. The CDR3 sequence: CASSLVPGNYGYTF.

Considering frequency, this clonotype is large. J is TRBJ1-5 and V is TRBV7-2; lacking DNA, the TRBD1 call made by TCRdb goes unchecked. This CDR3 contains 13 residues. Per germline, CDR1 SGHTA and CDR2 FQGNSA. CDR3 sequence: CASSFDRDQPQHF.

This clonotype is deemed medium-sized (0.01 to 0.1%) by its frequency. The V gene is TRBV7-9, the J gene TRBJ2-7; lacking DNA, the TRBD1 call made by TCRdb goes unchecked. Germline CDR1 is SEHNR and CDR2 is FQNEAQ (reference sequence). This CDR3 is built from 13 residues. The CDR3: CASSLSPGDEQYF.

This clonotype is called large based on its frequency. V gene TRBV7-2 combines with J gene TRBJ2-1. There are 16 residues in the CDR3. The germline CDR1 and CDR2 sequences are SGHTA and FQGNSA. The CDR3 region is CASSLAERSSYNEQFF.